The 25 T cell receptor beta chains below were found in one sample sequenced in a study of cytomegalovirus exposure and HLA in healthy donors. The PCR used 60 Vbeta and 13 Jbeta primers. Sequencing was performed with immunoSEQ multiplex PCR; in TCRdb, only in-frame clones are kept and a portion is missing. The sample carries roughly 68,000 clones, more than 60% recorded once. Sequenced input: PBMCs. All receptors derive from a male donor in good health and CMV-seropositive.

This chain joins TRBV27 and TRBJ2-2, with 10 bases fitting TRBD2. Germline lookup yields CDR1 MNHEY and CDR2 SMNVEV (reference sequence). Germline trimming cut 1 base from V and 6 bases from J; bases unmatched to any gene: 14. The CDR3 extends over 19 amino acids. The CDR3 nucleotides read TGTGCCAGCAGTTTATATTGGGGGTTAGCGGGGGGTTCCGCCGGGGAGCTGTTTTTT. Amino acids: CASSLYWGLAGGSAGELFF.

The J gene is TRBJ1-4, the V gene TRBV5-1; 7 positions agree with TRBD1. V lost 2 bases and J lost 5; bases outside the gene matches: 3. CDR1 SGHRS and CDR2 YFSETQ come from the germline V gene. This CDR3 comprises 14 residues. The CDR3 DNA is TGCGCCAGCAGCTTAGCGACAGGGAATGAAAAACTGTTTTTT. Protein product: CASSLATGNEKLFF.

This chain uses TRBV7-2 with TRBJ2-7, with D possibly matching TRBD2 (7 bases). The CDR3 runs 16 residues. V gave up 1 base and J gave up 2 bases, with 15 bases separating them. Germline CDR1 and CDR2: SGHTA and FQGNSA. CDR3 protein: CASSLGGGGRPYEQYF. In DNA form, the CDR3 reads TGTGCCAGCAGCTTAGGTGGGGGGGGCAGACCCTACGAGCAGTACTTC.

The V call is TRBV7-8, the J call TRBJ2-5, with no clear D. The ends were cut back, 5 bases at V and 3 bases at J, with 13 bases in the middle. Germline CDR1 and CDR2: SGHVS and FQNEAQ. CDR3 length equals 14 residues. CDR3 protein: CASSRGWSEETQYF. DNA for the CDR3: TGTGCCAGCAGCCGAGGATGGTCCGAAGAGACCCAGTACTTC.

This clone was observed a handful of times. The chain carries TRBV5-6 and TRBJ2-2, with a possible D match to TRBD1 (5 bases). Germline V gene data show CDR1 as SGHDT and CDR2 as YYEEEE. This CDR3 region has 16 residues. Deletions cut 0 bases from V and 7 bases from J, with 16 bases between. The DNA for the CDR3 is TGTGCCAGCAGCTTGGCGGGCAGGGTTGGATACGGGGAGCTGTTTTTT. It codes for CASSLAGRVGYGELFF. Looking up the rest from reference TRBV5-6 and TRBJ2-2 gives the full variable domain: DAGVTQSPTHLIKTRGQQVTLRCSPKSGHDTVSWYQQALGQGPQFIFQYYEEEERQRGNFPDRFSGHQFPNYSSELNVNALLLGDSALYLCASSLAGRVGYGELFFGEGSRLTVL.

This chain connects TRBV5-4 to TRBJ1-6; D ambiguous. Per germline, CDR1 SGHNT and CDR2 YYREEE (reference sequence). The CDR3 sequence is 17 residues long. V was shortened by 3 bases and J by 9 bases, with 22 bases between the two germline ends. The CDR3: CASSSPYTGREGSPLHF. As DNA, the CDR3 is TGTGCCAGCAGCTCACCTTATACGGGCAGAGAGGGTTCACCCCTCCACTTT.

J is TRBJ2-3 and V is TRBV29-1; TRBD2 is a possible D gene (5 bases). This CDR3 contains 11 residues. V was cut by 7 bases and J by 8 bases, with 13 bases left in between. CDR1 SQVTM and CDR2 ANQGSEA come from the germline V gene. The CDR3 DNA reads TGCAGCGCGCTCGAGGGCGGTACGCAGTATTTT. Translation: CSALEGGTQYF.

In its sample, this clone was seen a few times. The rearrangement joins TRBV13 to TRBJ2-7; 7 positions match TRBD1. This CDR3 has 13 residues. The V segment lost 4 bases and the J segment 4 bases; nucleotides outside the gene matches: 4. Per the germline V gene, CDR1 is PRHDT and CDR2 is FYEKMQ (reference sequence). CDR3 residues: CASSSDRLYEQYF. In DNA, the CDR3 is TGTGCCAGCAGCTCGGACAGGCTTTACGAGCAGTACTTC.

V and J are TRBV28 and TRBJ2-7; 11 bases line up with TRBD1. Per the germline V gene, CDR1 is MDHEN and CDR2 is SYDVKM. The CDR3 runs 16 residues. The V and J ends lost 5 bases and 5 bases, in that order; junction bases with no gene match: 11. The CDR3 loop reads CASSDPPGTGGDEQYF. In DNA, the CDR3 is TGTGCCAGCAGTGACCCCCCCGGGACAGGGGGAGACGAGCAGTACTTC.

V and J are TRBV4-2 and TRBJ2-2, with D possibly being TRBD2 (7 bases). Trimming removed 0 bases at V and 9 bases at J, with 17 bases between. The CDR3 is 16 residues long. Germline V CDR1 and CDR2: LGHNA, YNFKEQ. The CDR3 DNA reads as TGTGCCAGCAGCCAAGATAAACAGGGAGGGATCCGGGAGCTGTTTTTT. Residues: CASSQDKQGGIRELFF.

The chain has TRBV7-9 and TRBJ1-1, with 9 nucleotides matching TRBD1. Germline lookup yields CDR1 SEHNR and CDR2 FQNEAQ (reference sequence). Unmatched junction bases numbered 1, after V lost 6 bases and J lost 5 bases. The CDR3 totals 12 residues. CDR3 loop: CASRTGGTEAFF. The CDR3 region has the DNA TGTGCCAGCAGGACAGGGGGTACTGAAGCTTTCTTT.

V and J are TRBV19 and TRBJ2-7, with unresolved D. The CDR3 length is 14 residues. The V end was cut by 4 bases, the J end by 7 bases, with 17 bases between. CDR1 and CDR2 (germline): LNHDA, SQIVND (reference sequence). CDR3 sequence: CASSKNIRVQEQYF. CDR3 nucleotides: TGTGCCAGTAGTAAAAACATCCGGGTCCAGGAGCAGTACTTC.

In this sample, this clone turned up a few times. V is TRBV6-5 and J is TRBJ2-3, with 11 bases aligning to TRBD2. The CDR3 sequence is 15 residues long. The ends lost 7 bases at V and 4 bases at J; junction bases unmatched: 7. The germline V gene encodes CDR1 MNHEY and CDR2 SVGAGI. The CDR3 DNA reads TGTGCCAGCACGCCACTAGCGGGGGCGGCAGATACGCAGTATTTT. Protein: CASTPLAGAADTQYF.

The CDR3 region is CASSYDRGYGYTF. For the CDR3, the DNA is TGTGCCAGCAGTTACGACAGGGGCTATGGCTACACCTTC. The chain is built from TRBV6-6 and TRBJ1-2, with 8 bases fitting TRBD1. V dropped 2 bases and J dropped 4; count of bases not matched to a gene: 0. This CDR3 is 13 amino acids long. Looked up from germline, CDR1 is MNHNY and CDR2 is SVGAGI (reference sequence).

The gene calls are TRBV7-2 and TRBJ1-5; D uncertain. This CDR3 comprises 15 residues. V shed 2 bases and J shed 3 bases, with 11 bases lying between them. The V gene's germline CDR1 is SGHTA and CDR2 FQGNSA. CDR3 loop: CASSLTSGVNQPQHF. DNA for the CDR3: TGTGCCAGCAGCTTAACTTCCGGGGTCAATCAGCCCCAGCATTTT.

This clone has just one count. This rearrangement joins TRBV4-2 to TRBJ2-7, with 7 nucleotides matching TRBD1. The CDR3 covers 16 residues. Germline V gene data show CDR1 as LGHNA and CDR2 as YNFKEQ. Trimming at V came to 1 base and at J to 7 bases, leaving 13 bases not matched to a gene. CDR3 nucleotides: TGTGCCAGCAGCCAAGGGGGGACAGTCGACTATGCTGAGCAGTACTTC. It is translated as CASSQGGTVDYAEQYF.

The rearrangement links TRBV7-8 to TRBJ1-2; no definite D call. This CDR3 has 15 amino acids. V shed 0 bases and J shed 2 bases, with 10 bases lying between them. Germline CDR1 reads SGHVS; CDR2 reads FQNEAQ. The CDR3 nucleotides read TGTGCCAGCAGCTTAGCGTTTGGGCGCAACTATGGCTACACCTTC. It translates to CASSLAFGRNYGYTF.

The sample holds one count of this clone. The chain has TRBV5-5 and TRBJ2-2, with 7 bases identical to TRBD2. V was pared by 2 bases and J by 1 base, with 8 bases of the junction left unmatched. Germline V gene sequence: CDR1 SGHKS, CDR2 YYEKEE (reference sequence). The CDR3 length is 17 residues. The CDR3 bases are TGTGCCAGCAGCTTTTTATTTTGGGGGGGGAACACCGGGGAGCTGTTTTTT. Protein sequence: CASSFLFWGGNTGELFF.

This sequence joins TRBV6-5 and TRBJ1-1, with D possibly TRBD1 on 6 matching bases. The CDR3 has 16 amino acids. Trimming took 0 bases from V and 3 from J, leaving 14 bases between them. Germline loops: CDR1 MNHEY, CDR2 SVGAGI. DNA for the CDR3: TGTGCCAGCAGTTACTCGGTCGGGGGGGGGCACACTGAAGCTTTCTTT. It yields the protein CASSYSVGGGHTEAFF.

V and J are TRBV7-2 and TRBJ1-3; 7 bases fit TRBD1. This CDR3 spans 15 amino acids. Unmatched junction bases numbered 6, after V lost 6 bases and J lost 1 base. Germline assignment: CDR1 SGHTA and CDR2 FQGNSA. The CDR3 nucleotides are TGTGCCAGCAGTCGTACAGGGGCGTCTGGAAACACCATATATTTT. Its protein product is CASSRTGASGNTIYF.

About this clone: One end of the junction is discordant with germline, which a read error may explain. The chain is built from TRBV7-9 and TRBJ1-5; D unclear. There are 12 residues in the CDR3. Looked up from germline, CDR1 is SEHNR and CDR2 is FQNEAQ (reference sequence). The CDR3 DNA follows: TGTTCCAGCAGCTTAGGTCGTCAGCCCCAGCATTTT. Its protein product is CSSSLGRQPQHF.

This CDR3 is CASSVGQGAGQPQHF. The CDR3 DNA reads TGTGCCAGCAGCGTCGGACAGGGGGCGGGTCAGCCCCAGCATTTT. This sequence joins TRBV9 and TRBJ1-5; 11 positions agree with TRBD1. Germline CDR1 SGDLS, CDR2 YYNGEE. Trimming removed 2 bases from V and 6 bases from J; junction bases left unmatched: 4. This CDR3 spans 15 amino acids.

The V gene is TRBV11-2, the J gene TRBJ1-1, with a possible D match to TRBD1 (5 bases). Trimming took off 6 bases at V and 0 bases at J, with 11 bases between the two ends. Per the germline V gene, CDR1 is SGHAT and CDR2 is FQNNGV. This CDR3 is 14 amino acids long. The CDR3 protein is CASSRQSLNTEAFF. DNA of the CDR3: TGTGCCAGCAGTCGACAGTCTCTGAACACTGAAGCTTTCTTT.

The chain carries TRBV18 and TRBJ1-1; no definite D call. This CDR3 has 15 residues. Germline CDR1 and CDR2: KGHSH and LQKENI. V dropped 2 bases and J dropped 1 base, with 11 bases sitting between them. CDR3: CASSPSDSWNTEAFF. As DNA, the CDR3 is TGTGCCAGCTCACCAAGCGACTCGTGGAACACTGAAGCTTTCTTT. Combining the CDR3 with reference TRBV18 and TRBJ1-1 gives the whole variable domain NAGVMQNPRHLVRRRGQEARLRCSPMKGHSHVYWYRQLPEEGLKFMVYLQKENIIDESGMPKERFSAEFPKEGPSILRIQQVVRGDSAAYFCASSPSDSWNTEAFFGQGTRLTVV.

For the CDR3, the DNA is TGTGCCAGCTCCGGGGGGGAGGGGGCCAACGTCCTGACTTTC. Translated: CASSGGEGANVLTF. The chain joins TRBV21-1 to TRBJ2-6; no check of the table's D call, TRBD2, against the DNA was made. TRBV21-1 is termed a pseudogene. The CDR3 is 14 amino acids.